The next 31 T cell receptor beta chains were all read from a single sample in a study of cytomegalovirus exposure and HLA in healthy donors. Clones were read by immunoSEQ multiplex PCR, and TCRdb kept only the in-frame ones, dropping some. The table lists fewer than 350,000 clones, roughly 88% of them singletons, with approximately 0.94% in the top ten. Material: PBMCs. These receptor sequences come from a woman between 18 and 29 years old in good health and CMV-seronegative.

A single count supports this clone. The chain has TRBV27 and TRBJ2-5, with 11 bases identical to TRBD2. Germline V lookup: CDR1 MNHEY, CDR2 SMNVEV (reference sequence). V shed 1 base, J shed 5 bases, and the junction held 3 bases outside the gene matches. The CDR3 has 15 residues. This chain's CDR3 is CASSLLAGGWETQYF. CDR3 in DNA: TGTGCCAGCAGTTTATTAGCGGGAGGGTGGGAGACCCAGTACTTC.

This chain joins TRBV5-4 and TRBJ2-5; D is ambiguous. The germline V gene has CDR1 SGHNT and CDR2 YYREEE (reference sequence). The CDR3 consists of 13 residues. Trimming shortened V by 1 base and J by 3 bases, and 7 bases separated the two germline ends. This CDR3 reads CASSLPAEETQYF. CDR3 nucleotides: TGTGCCAGCAGCTTGCCTGCGGAAGAGACCCAGTACTTC.

This clone has just one count. The rearrangement joins TRBV9 to TRBJ2-5, with 8 bases aligning to TRBD2. Germline V lookup: CDR1 SGDLS, CDR2 YYNGEE. CDR3 length: 14 amino acids. V trimming: 4 bases; J trimming: 6 bases; junction bases outside the gene matches: 8. This chain's CDR3 is CASSPEREYQTQYF. The CDR3, as DNA: TGTGCCAGCAGCCCAGAGCGGGAGTACCAGACCCAGTACTTC.

The gene calls are TRBV15 and TRBJ2-3; D remains ambiguous. The CDR3 loop spans 12 amino acids. Between the trimmed V and J ends, which lost 4 bases and 7 bases, there was a span of 9 bases. Germline assignment: CDR1 LNHNV and CDR2 YYDKDF (reference sequence). CDR3 bases: TGTGCCACCAGCATAAACAAAAATACGCAGTATTTT. As protein: CATSINKNTQYF. Drawing the rest from reference TRBV15 and TRBJ2-3, the complete variable domain is DAMVIQNPRYQVTQFGKPVTLSCSQTLNHNVMYWYQQKSSQAPKLLFHYYDKDFNNEADTPDNFQSRRPNTSFCFLDIRSPGLGDTAMYLCATSINKNTQYFGPGTRLTVL.

CDR3 loop: CASSLETEAFF. In DNA form, the CDR3 reads TGTGCCAGCTCACTAGAGACTGAAGCTTTCTTT. This chain links TRBV18 with TRBJ1-1; D uncertain. This CDR3 spans 11 amino acids. Trimming removed 4 bases at V and 5 bases at J, with 5 bases between. Germline CDR1 and CDR2: KGHSH and LQKENI.

The chain uses TRBV11-2 and TRBJ2-3, with 12 bases lining up with TRBD2. V gave up 6 bases and J gave up 3 bases; unmatched junction bases: 13. This CDR3 has 18 amino acids. Germline V gives CDR1 SGHAT, CDR2 FQNNGV. Here the CDR3 reads CASSHLATSGSRTDTQYF. CDR3 coding DNA: TGTGCCAGCAGTCACCTGGCGACTAGCGGGAGTCGGACAGATACGCAGTATTTT.

This chain links TRBV14 with TRBJ1-2; tentative D call: TRBD1 (5 bases). V was cut by 4 bases and J by 3 bases, with 9 bases left in between. The germline V gene has CDR1 SGHDN and CDR2 FVKESK. The CDR3 runs 13 residues. This CDR3 is CASSPGGYYGYTF. The CDR3 DNA follows: TGTGCCAGCAGCCCCGGGGGGTACTATGGCTACACCTTC.

The V gene is TRBV9, the J gene TRBJ1-2; D uncertain. The CDR3 covers 15 residues. V shed 0 bases and J shed 5 bases, with 14 bases lying between them. CDR1 and CDR2 (germline): SGDLS, YYNGEE. CDR3 amino acids: CASSVEPGRLYGYTF. The CDR3 DNA reads as TGTGCCAGCAGCGTAGAGCCCGGAAGACTGTATGGCTACACCTTC.

The V gene is TRBV21-1, the J gene TRBJ2-7; TRBD1 was called by the table and not checked on the DNA. TRBV21-1 is noted as a pseudogene. The CDR3 runs 19 residues. CDR3 region: CASSKVRGKHGTGSGEQYF. The CDR3 DNA sequence: TGTGCCAGCAGCAAAGTAAGGGGCAAGCACGGGACAGGGTCGGGCGAGCAGTACTTC.

The rearrangement joins TRBV2 to TRBJ1-2; 7 bases agree with TRBD1. Germline V gives CDR1 SNHLY, CDR2 FYNNEI. Losses at the gene ends were 5 bases for V and 4 bases for J; bases not matched to a gene: 4. This CDR3 is built from 13 residues. The CDR3 region has the DNA TGTGCCAGCAGTACACAGGGGACCTATGGCTACACCTTC. It codes for CASSTQGTYGYTF.

This clone was recorded only once. J is TRBJ2-7 and V is TRBV7-6; 8 bases are a match to TRBD2. The CDR3 is made up of 15 amino acids. V was pared by 5 bases and J by 0 bases, with 6 bases of the junction left unmatched. The germline V gene has CDR1 SGHVS and CDR2 FNYEAQ. Here the CDR3 reads CASSPLAVSSYEQYF. The CDR3 nucleotides read TGTGCCAGCAGCCCACTAGCGGTAAGCTCCTACGAGCAGTACTTC. The full variable domain, its missing parts supplied by reference TRBV7-6 and TRBJ2-7, is GAGVSQSPRYKVTKRGQDVALRCDPISGHVSLYWYRQALGQGPEFLTYFNYEAQQDKSGLPNDRFSAERPEGSISTLTIQRTEQRDSAMYRCASSPLAVSSYEQYFGPGTRLTVT.

This sequence joins TRBV11-3 and TRBJ2-2; D possibly corresponds to TRBD1 (5 bases). The CDR3 is made up of 18 amino acids. Germline V gene lookup returns CDR1 SGHNT and CDR2 YENEEA. With 1 base removed from V and 3 bases from J, the gap between germline ends came to 18 bases. CDR3 coding DNA: TGTGCCAGCAGCTTAGGTTCCTGGGCAGGGTCGGACACCGGGGAGCTGTTTTTT. Translating it yields CASSLGSWAGSDTGELFF.

V is TRBV5-1 and J is TRBJ2-7, with D maybe TRBD1 (5 bases). The CDR3 contains 13 residues. The V end lost 0 bases, the J end lost 6 bases, and 10 bases lay between the germline ends. The germline gives CDR1 SGHRS, CDR2 YFSETQ. CDR3 residues: CASSLEGWGEQYF. The CDR3 DNA sequence: TGCGCCAGCAGCTTGGAGGGGTGGGGCGAGCAGTACTTC.

This chain joins TRBV7-2 and TRBJ2-7, with a tentative D call TRBD1 (5 bases). CDR1 is SGHTA and CDR2 is FQGNSA in the germline V gene. Between the trimmed V and J ends, which lost 1 base and 5 bases, there was a span of 18 bases. This CDR3 comprises 16 residues. For the CDR3, the DNA is TGTGCCAGCAGCTTAGTTTCTCACAGGTGGAGCGACGAGCAGTACTTC. It translates to CASSLVSHRWSDEQYF.

V usage is TRBV5-4 and J usage is TRBJ2-1; 9 positions match TRBD2. Germline V gene data show CDR1 as SGHNT and CDR2 as YYREEE (reference sequence). V was pared by 3 bases and J by 0 bases, with 4 bases of the junction left unmatched. The length of the CDR3 is 16 residues. The CDR3 protein is CASSSTSGRSYNEQFF. DNA of the CDR3: TGTGCCAGCAGCTCCACTAGCGGGCGCTCCTACAATGAGCAGTTCTTC.

The rearrangement uses TRBV6-5 and TRBJ1-1; a possible D gene is TRBD1 (5 bases). Germline V gene data show CDR1 as MNHEY and CDR2 as SVGAGI. The CDR3 sequence is 13 residues long. Trimming left V 4 bases short and J 4 bases short, with 10 bases between. The CDR3 DNA reads as TGTGCCAGCAGTTTGGCAGGGATCACTGAAGCTTTCTTT. Protein product: CASSLAGITEAFF.

Here the CDR3 reads CASSPNPTSSYNEQFF. For the CDR3, the DNA is TGCGCCAGCAGCCCGAATCCCACAAGCTCCTACAATGAGCAGTTCTTC. This chain links TRBV5-1 with TRBJ2-1, with unresolved D. The CDR3 covers 16 residues. The germline V gene encodes CDR1 SGHRS and CDR2 YFSETQ. V lost 4 bases to trimming and J lost 0 bases, with 14 bases between them.

In its sample, this clone was seen a few times. The rearrangement uses TRBV6-5 and TRBJ1-2; unclear D gene. CDR1 and CDR2 (germline): MNHEY, SVGAGI. Trimming shortened V by 2 bases and J by 1 base, and 5 bases separated the two germline ends. CDR3 size: 13 residues. The CDR3 protein is CASSYASNYGYTF. CDR3 sequence (DNA): TGTGCCAGCAGTTACGCGAGTAACTATGGCTACACCTTC.

The genes are TRBV4-3 and TRBJ2-3; possibly TRBD2 for D (5 bases). The V end was cut by 0 bases, the J end by 4 bases, with 17 bases between. Germline CDR1 and CDR2: LGHNA and YSLEER. The CDR3 has 17 residues. The CDR3 DNA follows: TGCGCCAGCAGCCAAGATCATGAACTAACGCGGGCAGATACGCAGTATTTT. It translates to CASSQDHELTRADTQYF.

V and J are TRBV18 and TRBJ2-6, with 9 nucleotides matching TRBD1. Trimming cost V 2 bases and J 0 bases; bases outside gene matches: 5. The CDR3 extends over 18 amino acids. Germline CDR1 reads KGHSH; CDR2 reads LQKENI. CDR3 nucleotides: TGTGCCAGCTCACCAATGACAGGGGGAAGCTCTGGGGCCAACGTCCTGACTTTC. Amino acids: CASSPMTGGSSGANVLTF. Using reference TRBV18 and TRBJ2-6 for the parts outside the CDR3, the full variable domain is NAGVMQNPRHLVRRRGQEARLRCSPMKGHSHVYWYRQLPEEGLKFMVYLQKENIIDESGMPKERFSAEFPKEGPSILRIQQVVRGDSAAYFCASSPMTGGSSGANVLTFGAGSRLTVL.

This clone was seen just once. The chain joins TRBV7-9 to TRBJ2-3, with 10 bases aligning to TRBD2. The CDR3 is 15 amino acids. J lost 4 bases, V lost 5 bases, and 6 bases had no gene match. Germline values: CDR1 SEHNR, CDR2 FQNEAQ (reference sequence). In nucleotides, the CDR3 is TGTGCCAGCAGCCCCTTTAGCGGGGGGCCAGATACGCAGTATTTT. Translation: CASSPFSGGPDTQYF.

This clone was detected a few times. The same CDR3 also results from other DNA sequences found in this sample. The rearrangement uses TRBV28 and TRBJ2-7; possibly TRBD2 for D (6 bases). Trimming stripped 2 bases from V and 6 bases from J, with 8 bases between. CDR1 MDHEN and CDR2 SYDVKM come from the germline V gene. This CDR3 is 12 amino acids long. The CDR3 loop reads CASSLTSSEQYF. CDR3 DNA: TGTGCCAGCAGTTTAACTAGCAGCGAGCAGTACTTC.

The gene calls are TRBV19 and TRBJ1-5; TRBD1 matches at 9 bases. Looked up from germline, CDR1 is LNHDA and CDR2 is SQIVND (reference sequence). The CDR3 is made up of 15 amino acids. Trimming took 6 bases from V and 0 from J; bases not matched to a gene: 3. The CDR3: CASREGQGSNQPQHF. For the CDR3, the DNA is TGTGCCAGTAGAGAGGGACAGGGTAGCAATCAGCCCCAGCATTTT.

The genes are TRBV2 and TRBJ2-7; 10 nucleotides align to TRBD2. V was pared by 4 bases and J by 5 bases, with 5 bases of the junction left unmatched. Germline values: CDR1 SNHLY, CDR2 FYNNEI. The CDR3 sequence is 14 residues long. This CDR3 reads CASSASGSKHEQYF. The CDR3 region has the DNA TGTGCCAGCAGTGCTAGCGGGAGCAAACACGAGCAGTACTTC.

The chain recombines TRBV18 with TRBJ2-2, with 7 bases matching TRBD2. Germline CDR1 KGHSH, CDR2 LQKENI. This CDR3 contains 15 residues. J lost 7 bases, V lost 4 bases, and 9 bases had no gene match. The CDR3 protein is CASSRGRESSGELFF. CDR3 nucleotide sequence: TGTGCCAGCTCACGTGGGCGGGAGAGCAGCGGGGAGCTGTTTTTT.

This chain joins TRBV27 and TRBJ2-7; 8 bases align to TRBD2. V lost 4 bases and J lost 2; bases outside the gene matches: 7. This CDR3 region has 15 residues. Looked up from germline, CDR1 is MNHEY and CDR2 is SMNVEV (reference sequence). CDR3 sequence reads: CASSSLAGITYEQYF. Here the CDR3 DNA reads TGTGCCAGCAGTTCATTAGCGGGAATCACCTACGAGCAGTACTTC.

This clone was counted once. The V and J genes are TRBV7-2 and TRBJ2-5; the D is unclear. This CDR3 comprises 15 residues. Trimming removed 5 bases at V and 2 bases at J, with 15 bases between. CDR1 is SGHTA and CDR2 is FQGNSA in the germline V gene. CDR3 in amino acids: CASSPEEVVQETQYF. CDR3 nucleotides: TGTGCCAGCAGCCCCGAGGAAGTAGTTCAAGAGACCCAGTACTTC.

V and J are TRBV7-8 and TRBJ2-7, with 9 bases lining up with TRBD1. The V and J ends lost 4 bases and 3 bases, in that order; junction bases with no gene match: 7. There are 15 residues in the CDR3. Germline V gene lookup returns CDR1 SGHVS and CDR2 FQNEAQ. Written as DNA, the CDR3 is TGTGCCAGCAGCTACATACAGGGGGCTAGCTACGAGCAGTACTTC. Its protein product is CASSYIQGASYEQYF.

V gene TRBV28 combines with J gene TRBJ1-4, with TRBD1 matching 8 bases. Germline V CDR1 and CDR2: MDHEN, SYDVKM. Germline trimming cut 5 bases from V and 5 bases from J; bases unmatched to any gene: 10. CDR3 length: 16 amino acids. CDR3 amino acids: CASSEARTGKNEKLFF. The DNA for the CDR3 is TGTGCCAGCAGTGAGGCGCGGACAGGGAAAAATGAAAAACTGTTTTTT.

The rearrangement uses TRBV2 and TRBJ2-2; 11 bases map to TRBD2. V dropped 2 bases and J dropped 4; count of bases not matched to a gene: 6. The CDR3 consists of 17 residues. Germline V gene lookup returns CDR1 SNHLY and CDR2 FYNNEI. CDR3 nucleotide sequence: TGTGCCAGCAGTGAACAGACTAGCGGGACGCGCACCGGGGAGCTGTTTTTT. Its protein product is CASSEQTSGTRTGELFF.

The rearrangement uses TRBV6-6 and TRBJ2-7, with D perhaps TRBD1 (5 bases). Germline CDR1 is MNHNY and CDR2 is SVGAGI (reference sequence). V lost 7 bases and J lost 4, with 14 bases in between. The CDR3 loop spans 13 amino acids. The CDR3 sequence: CASTAYPGYEQYF. The CDR3 DNA reads as TGTGCCAGCACCGCTTACCCAGGGTACGAGCAGTACTTC.